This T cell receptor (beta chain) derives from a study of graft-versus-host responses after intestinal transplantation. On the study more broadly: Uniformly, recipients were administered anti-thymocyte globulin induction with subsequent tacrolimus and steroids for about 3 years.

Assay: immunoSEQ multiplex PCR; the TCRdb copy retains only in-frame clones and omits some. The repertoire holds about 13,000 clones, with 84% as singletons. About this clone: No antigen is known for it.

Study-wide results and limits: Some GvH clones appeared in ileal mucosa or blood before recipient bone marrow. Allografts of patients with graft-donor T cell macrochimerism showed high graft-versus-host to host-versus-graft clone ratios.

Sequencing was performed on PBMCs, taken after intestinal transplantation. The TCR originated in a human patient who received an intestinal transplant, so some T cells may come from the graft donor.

CDR3 sequence: CASSWLRTGVEQYF. The CDR3, as DNA: TGTGCCAGCAGCTGGCTTCGGACAGGGGTCGAGCAGTACTTC. V usage is TRBV7-8 and J usage is TRBJ2-7; 9 positions agree with TRBD1. Germline CDR1 and CDR2: SGHVS and FQNEAQ. The CDR3 covers 14 residues. With 4 bases clipped from V and 6 bases from J, the junction kept 7 bases outside the gene matches.